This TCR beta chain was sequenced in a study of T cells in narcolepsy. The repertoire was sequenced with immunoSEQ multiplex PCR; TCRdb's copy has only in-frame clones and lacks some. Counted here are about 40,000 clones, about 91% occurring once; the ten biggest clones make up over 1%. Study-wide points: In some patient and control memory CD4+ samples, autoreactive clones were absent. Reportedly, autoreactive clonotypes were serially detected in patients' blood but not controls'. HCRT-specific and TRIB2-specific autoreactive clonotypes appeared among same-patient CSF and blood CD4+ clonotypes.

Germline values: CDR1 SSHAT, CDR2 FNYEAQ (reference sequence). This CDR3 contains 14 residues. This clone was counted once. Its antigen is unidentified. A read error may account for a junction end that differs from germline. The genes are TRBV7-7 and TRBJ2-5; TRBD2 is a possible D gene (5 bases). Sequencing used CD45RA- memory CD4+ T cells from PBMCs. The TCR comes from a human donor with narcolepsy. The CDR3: CASSTTTNGETQYF. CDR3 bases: TGTGCTAGCAGCACGACTACCAACGGCGAGACCCAGTACTTC.